The subject of this entry is one T cell receptor beta chain. The CDR3 runs to 14 residues. Germline V gene lookup returns CDR1 GTSNPN and CDR2 SVGIG (reference sequence). Trimming removed 5 bases from V and 7 bases from J; junction bases left unmatched: 9. The record originates from a study of T cell changes during pregnancy in multiple sclerosis. Clones were read by immunoSEQ multiplex PCR, and TCRdb kept only the in-frame ones, dropping some. The sample lists more than 30,000 clones; 75% to 95% were seen once. The chain links TRBV30 to TRBJ2-5; 11 bases match TRBD2. This clonotype was sampled from a female donor in good health, enrolled as a control in a pregnancy study. The input for sequencing was CD4+ T cells from peripheral blood mononuclear cells, taken in the third trimester of pregnancy. The CDR3 DNA reads as TGTGCCTGGGGGGGACTAGCGGAGCCAGGGACCCAGTACTTC. Protein: CAWGGLAEPGTQYF.